Reported below is one T cell receptor beta chain. What it binds is not known. The study used a library that attached unique molecular identifiers to individual cDNA molecules. TCRdb reanalysed the RACE reads using MiXCR and keeps one entry per CDR3 protein. The sample includes 40,000 to 50,000 distinct CDR3 sequences, 9.5% to 15% of them seen just once. The CDR3 runs to 15 residues. CDR1 DFQATT and CDR2 SNEGSKA come from the germline V gene (reference sequence). V was pared by 0 bases and J by 4 bases, with 12 bases between. This entry belongs to a study of human T cells and chemical hapten exposure. Study context: Reading of the patch tests, which applied 0.01% DPC to the upper back, occurred at 6 days.

Points from the study as a whole: TCRs above 1 in 1000 frequency did not change with DPC sensitization.

Regarding time point: pre-sensitization, week 0. The treatment denotes: therapeutic diphenylcyclopropenone sensitization with weekly scalp DPC. The sample was whole blood, taken in connection with sensitization to the hapten diphenylcyclopropenone (DPC). This chain joins TRBV20-1 and TRBJ1-4; TRBD1 might be the D (6 bases). The source of this sequence is a woman under 40 with alopecia areata. Some clones in this sample may be carry-over from other donors' samples. In DNA, the CDR3 is TGCAGTGCTAGAGATAAACCAGGGGTTAATGAAAAACTGTTTTTT. Its translation is CSARDKPGVNEKLFF.